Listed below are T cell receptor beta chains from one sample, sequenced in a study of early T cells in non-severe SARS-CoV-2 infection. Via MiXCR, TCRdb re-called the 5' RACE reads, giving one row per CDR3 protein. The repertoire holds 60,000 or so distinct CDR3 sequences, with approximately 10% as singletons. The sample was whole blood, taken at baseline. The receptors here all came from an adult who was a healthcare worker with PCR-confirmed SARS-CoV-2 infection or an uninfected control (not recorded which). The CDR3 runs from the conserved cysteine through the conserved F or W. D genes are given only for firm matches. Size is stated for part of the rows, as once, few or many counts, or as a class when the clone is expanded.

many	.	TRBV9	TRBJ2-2	TGTGCCAGCAGCGGAGAAATGGGGCAGCGGTGGGTTCCCGGGGAGCTGTTTTTT	CASSGEMGQRWVPGELFF
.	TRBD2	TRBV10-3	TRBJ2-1	TGTGCCATCAGTGAGTCGGCTAGCGGGAGATACAATGAGCAGTTCTTC	CAISESASGRYNEQFF
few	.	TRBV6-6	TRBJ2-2	TGTGCCAGCAGTTACGGGGGGTCCACCGGGGAGCTGTTTTTT	CASSYGGSTGELFF
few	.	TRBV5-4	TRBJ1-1	TGTGCCAGCAGCCATGCAGGGCGGGGCACTGAAGCTTTCTTT	CASSHAGRGTEAFF
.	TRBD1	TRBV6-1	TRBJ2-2	TGTGCCAGCACTCCAATGGGACAGGGCTTCACCGGGGAGCTGTTTTTT	CASTPMGQGFTGELFF
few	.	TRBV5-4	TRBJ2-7	TGTGCCAGCAGCTTGTCCTCCGCCAGGGCGTACGAGCAGTACTTC	CASSLSSARAYEQYF
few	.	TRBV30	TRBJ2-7	TGTGCCTGGAGTAAAACCCACTCCTACGAGCAGTACTTC	CAWSKTHSYEQYF
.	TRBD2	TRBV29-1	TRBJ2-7	TGCAGCGTCTACGGACTAGCGGGAGGCTACGAGCAGTACTTC	CSVYGLAGGYEQYF
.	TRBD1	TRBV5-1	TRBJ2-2	TGCGCCAGCGGTTCCTGGCAGGGGGCAAGCACCGGGGAGCTGTTTTTT	CASGSWQGASTGELFF
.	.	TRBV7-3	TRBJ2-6	TGTGCCAGCAGCTCCGGCGGGGCTGGGGCCAACGTCCTGACTTTC	CASSSGGAGANVLTF
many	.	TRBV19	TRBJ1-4	TGTGCCAGTAGTATTCGCGGGTCGGACTCAACTAATGAAAAACTGTTTTTT	CASSIRGSDSTNEKLFF